The T cell receptor beta chain under discussion was sequenced for a study of blood T cell repertoires in COVID-19. Study at large: Sample material is recorded as cDNA or gDNA derived from T cells, B-cell-depleted T cells, or PBMCs.

The germline CDR1 and CDR2 sequences are SNHLY and FYNNEI. CDR3 size: 14 residues. With 1 base clipped from V and 4 bases from J, the junction kept 3 bases outside the gene matches. In the original workflow: For nucleated cells, counts were estimated from reference gene primer amplification. TCRdb's table, derived via immunoSEQ multiplex PCR, lists solely in-frame clones and lacks some. That table is the source of V, J and clone size, and D and trimming were worked out from the DNA. The sample contains some 70,000 clones, about nine tenths of which appear only once. The clonotype was recovered from a man aged 45-65 years with active COVID-19. Sequencing input: peripheral blood. The chain combines TRBV2 with TRBJ1-2; 7 positions agree with TRBD1. The CDR3 DNA reads TGTGCCAGCAGTGAAGTGGCAGGGGGCTATGGCTACACCTTC. This gives the protein CASSEVAGGYGYTF.